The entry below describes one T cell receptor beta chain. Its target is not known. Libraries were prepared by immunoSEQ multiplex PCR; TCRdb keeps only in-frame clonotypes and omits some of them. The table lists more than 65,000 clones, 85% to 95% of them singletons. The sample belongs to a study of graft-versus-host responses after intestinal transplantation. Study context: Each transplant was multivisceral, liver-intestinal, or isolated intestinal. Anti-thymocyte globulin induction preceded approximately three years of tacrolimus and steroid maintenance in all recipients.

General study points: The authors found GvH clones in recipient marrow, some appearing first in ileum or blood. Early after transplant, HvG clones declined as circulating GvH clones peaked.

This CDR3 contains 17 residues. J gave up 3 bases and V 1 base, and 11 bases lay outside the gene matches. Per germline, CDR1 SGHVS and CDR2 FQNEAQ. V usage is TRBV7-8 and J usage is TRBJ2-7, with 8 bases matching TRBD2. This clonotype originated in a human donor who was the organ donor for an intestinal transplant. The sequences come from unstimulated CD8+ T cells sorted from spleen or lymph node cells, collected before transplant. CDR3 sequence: CASSLVARLAGRYEQYF. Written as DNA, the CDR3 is TGTGCCAGCAGCTTAGTTGCTCGGCTAGCGGGCCGCTACGAGCAGTACTTC.